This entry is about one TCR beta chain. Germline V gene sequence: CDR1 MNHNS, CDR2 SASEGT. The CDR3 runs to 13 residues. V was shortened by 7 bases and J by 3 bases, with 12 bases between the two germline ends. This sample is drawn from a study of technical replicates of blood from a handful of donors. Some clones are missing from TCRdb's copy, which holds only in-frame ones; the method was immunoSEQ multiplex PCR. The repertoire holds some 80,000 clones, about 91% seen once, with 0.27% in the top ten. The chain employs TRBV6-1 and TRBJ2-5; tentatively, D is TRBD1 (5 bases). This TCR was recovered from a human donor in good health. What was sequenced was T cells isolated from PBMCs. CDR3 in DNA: TGTGCCAGCACCCTGACAGTCAAAGAGACCCAGTACTTC. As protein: CASTLTVKETQYF.